This T cell receptor (beta chain) was recovered during a study of vaccination and CD4 T cells after COVID-19. Study-wide background: Overlapping SARS-CoV-2, HCoV-NL63, HCoV-OC43 and HCoV-229E spike peptides stimulated the cells. As a positive control, some control cultures were given a CEFX pool, while others were given an HIV-1 Nef pool or no peptide.

An Oncomine TCR Beta short-read assay was used to sequence the DNA from cultured CD4+ T cells. From CD4+ T cells that had been cultured, genomic DNA was extracted. TCRdb analysed the PCR reads with MiXCR anew, one entry per CDR3 protein. The sample comprises more than 10,000 distinct CDR3 sequences, around 45% of which are singletons, and 7% to 9.5% rests with the top ten. This clonotype was found once. The antigen is not known. V was cut by 1 base and J by 0 bases, with 10 bases left in between. Germline-derived CDR1 and CDR2 are SGHKS and YYEKEE (reference sequence). The CDR3 extends over 15 amino acids. Specified treatment: roughly 10-day PBMC culture with coronavirus spike peptide pools or control peptides (ViraFEST assay). CD4+ T cells were isolated by negative selection after less than eleven days of culture.

Material: CD4+ T cells from blood, cultured in vitro, obtained after SARS-CoV-2 vaccination. This chain links TRBV5-5 with TRBJ1-1, with a possible D match to TRBD1 (6 bases). The receptor was isolated from a human donor who had recovered from COVID-19. CDR3 DNA sequence: TGTGCCAGCAGCTTGTTTACAGGGATGAACACTGAAGCTTTCTTT. Its translation: CASSLFTGMNTEAFF. The variable domain in full, completed from reference TRBV5-5 and TRBJ1-1, reads DAGVTQSPTHLIKTRGQQVTLRCSPISGHKSVSWYQQVLGQGPQFIFQYYEKEERGRGNFPDRFSARQFPNYSSELNVNALLLGDSALYLCASSLFTGMNTEAFFGQGTRLTVV.